A selection of T cell receptor beta chains follows, all from one sample in a study of T cell changes during pregnancy in multiple sclerosis. Sequenced by immunoSEQ multiplex PCR; TCRdb stores in-frame clones only, minus some. The data show tens of thousands of clones, 80% to 95% seen once. Sequences were derived from peripheral blood, sampled in the second trimester of pregnancy. These receptors were taken from a female donor in good health, enrolled as a control in a pregnancy study. Each CDR3 is given with its conserved first and last residue. The D gene is left open where the match is weak. A clone size is listed for some rows: how often the clone was seen (once, few, many), or a class if it is expanded.

d_gene: -
j_gene: TRBJ2-5
v_gene: TRBV4-1
abundance: -
CDR3aa: CASSQDGLMEETQYF
CDR3nt: TGCGCCAGCAGCCAAGATGGGCTGATGGAAGAGACCCAGTACTTC

d_gene: -
j_gene: TRBJ2-7
v_gene: TRBV7-9
abundance: few
CDR3aa: CASSHEGRGEQYF
CDR3nt: TGTGCCAGCAGCCACGAGGGCAGGGGCGAGCAGTACTTC

d_gene: -
j_gene: TRBJ1-1
v_gene: TRBV9
abundance: -
CDR3aa: CASSATGLITEAFF
CDR3nt: TGTGCCAGCAGCGCGACCGGGTTGATAACTGAAGCTTTCTTT

d_gene: TRBD1
j_gene: TRBJ2-7
v_gene: TRBV28
abundance: -
CDR3aa: CASHQVQGEYEQYF
CDR3nt: TGTGCCTCCCATCAAGTACAGGGGGAGTACGAGCAGTACTTC

d_gene: -
j_gene: TRBJ1-5
v_gene: TRBV7-9
abundance: -
CDR3aa: CASSRTDGNQPQHF
CDR3nt: TGTGCCAGCAGCCGGACAGATGGAAATCAGCCCCAGCATTTT

d_gene: TRBD1
j_gene: TRBJ2-7
v_gene: TRBV11-2
abundance: -
CDR3aa: CAEGQGASEQYF
CDR3nt: TGTGCGGAGGGACAGGGGGCGAGTGAGCAGTACTTC

d_gene: -
j_gene: TRBJ1-2
v_gene: TRBV19
abundance: -
CDR3aa: CASSIFARATNYGYTF
CDR3nt: TGTGCCAGTAGTATTTTTGCCAGGGCGACTAACTATGGCTACACCTTC

d_gene: TRBD2
j_gene: TRBJ2-5
v_gene: TRBV11-1
abundance: -
CDR3aa: CASSFFLAGKETQYF
CDR3nt: TGTGCCAGCAGCTTCTTTCTAGCGGGGAAAGAGACCCAGTACTTC

d_gene: TRBD2
j_gene: TRBJ2-7
v_gene: TRBV29-1
abundance: -
CDR3aa: CSVERTSSTSGRAYEQYF
CDR3nt: TGCAGCGTTGAAAGGACTTCAAGTACGAGCGGGAGGGCCTACGAGCAGTACTTC

d_gene: TRBD1
j_gene: TRBJ2-7
v_gene: TRBV10-3
abundance: -
CDR3aa: CAIRKGAQEEQYF
CDR3nt: TGTGCCATCAGAAAGGGGGCCCAGGAGGAGCAGTACTTC

d_gene: -
j_gene: TRBJ1-1
v_gene: TRBV10-3
abundance: -
CDR3aa: CAINPSEAFF
CDR3nt: TGTGCCATCAATCCCTCTGAAGCTTTCTTT

d_gene: TRBD1
j_gene: TRBJ2-7
v_gene: TRBV11-2
abundance: -
CDR3aa: CASSLGQASYEQYF
CDR3nt: TGTGCCAGCAGTCTAGGACAGGCGTCCTACGAGCAGTACTTC

d_gene: -
j_gene: TRBJ2-5
v_gene: TRBV28
abundance: -
CDR3aa: CASSSGTPSGETQYF
CDR3nt: TGTGCCAGCAGCTCCGGGACTCCCTCCGGAGAGACCCAGTACTTC

d_gene: -
j_gene: TRBJ2-7
v_gene: TRBV4-3
abundance: few
CDR3aa: CASSQENSLEQYF
CDR3nt: TGCGCCAGCAGCCAAGAAAACAGTCTGGAGCAGTACTTC

d_gene: -
j_gene: TRBJ1-1
v_gene: TRBV2
abundance: -
CDR3aa: CASRRSYSLGPEAFF
CDR3nt: TGTGCCAGCAGAAGATCATACAGTCTGGGGCCTGAAGCTTTCTTT

d_gene: TRBD1
j_gene: TRBJ2-5
v_gene: TRBV9
abundance: -
CDR3aa: CASSGYDRGWGETQYF
CDR3nt: TGTGCCAGCAGCGGCTATGACAGGGGTTGGGGAGAGACCCAGTACTTC

d_gene: -
j_gene: TRBJ2-5
v_gene: TRBV2
abundance: -
CDR3aa: CASSERGETQYF
CDR3nt: TGTGCCAGCAGTGAAAGGGGGGAGACCCAGTACTTC

d_gene: -
j_gene: TRBJ2-1
v_gene: TRBV29-1
abundance: -
CDR3aa: CSVVGGMVYWQFF
CDR3nt: TGCAGCGTTGTTGGGGGGATGGTCTATTGGCAGTTCTTC

d_gene: -
j_gene: TRBJ2-5
v_gene: TRBV5-1
abundance: -
CDR3aa: CASSPRGGGKETQYF
CDR3nt: TGCGCCAGCAGCCCCAGAGGGGGGGGAAAAGAGACCCAGTACTTC

d_gene: TRBD2
j_gene: TRBJ2-1
v_gene: TRBV19
abundance: -
CDR3aa: CASSIGGGANEQFF
CDR3nt: TGTGCCAGTAGTATAGGCGGGGGGGCAAATGAGCAGTTCTTC

d_gene: -
j_gene: TRBJ2-5
v_gene: TRBV6-5
abundance: once
CDR3aa: CASSRGEGETQYF
CDR3nt: TGTGCCAGCAGCCGGGGAGAAGGAGAGACCCAGTACTTC

d_gene: TRBD2
j_gene: TRBJ2-5
v_gene: TRBV5-1
abundance: -
CDR3aa: CASSQPIAGVETQYF
CDR3nt: TGCGCCAGCAGCCAGCCCATCGCGGGGGTAGAGACCCAGTACTTC

d_gene: -
j_gene: TRBJ2-4
v_gene: TRBV19
abundance: -
CDR3aa: CASGTGVAKNIQYF
CDR3nt: TGTGCCAGCGGGACTGGGGTAGCCAAAAACATTCAGTACTTC

d_gene: -
j_gene: TRBJ2-3
v_gene: TRBV7-2
abundance: -
CDR3aa: CASSSSPDTQYF
CDR3nt: TGTGCCAGCAGCTCGAGTCCAGATACGCAGTATTTT

d_gene: TRBD2
j_gene: TRBJ2-1
v_gene: TRBV5-8
abundance: -
CDR3aa: CASSLVASGSGEQFF
CDR3nt: TGTGCCAGCAGCTTGGTGGCTAGCGGGAGTGGTGAGCAGTTCTTC

d_gene: -
j_gene: TRBJ2-7
v_gene: TRBV6-6
abundance: -
CDR3aa: CASSYSTYEQYF
CDR3nt: TGTGCCAGCAGTTACTCTACCTACGAGCAGTACTTC

d_gene: TRBD1
j_gene: TRBJ1-5
v_gene: TRBV30
abundance: -
CDR3aa: CAWSSSGRGKVQPQHF
CDR3nt: TGTGCCTGGAGTTCATCCGGCAGGGGGAAGGTTCAGCCCCAGCATTTT

d_gene: -
j_gene: TRBJ1-2
v_gene: TRBV5-1
abundance: -
CDR3aa: CASSSDSYGYTF
CDR3nt: TGCGCCAGCAGCTCCGACAGCTATGGCTACACCTTC

d_gene: -
j_gene: TRBJ1-1
v_gene: TRBV21-1
abundance: -
CDR3aa: CASSKVRDDTEAFF
CDR3nt: TGTGCCAGCAGCAAAGTGAGGGATGACACTGAAGCTTTCTTT

d_gene: -
j_gene: TRBJ1-1
v_gene: TRBV5-1
abundance: -
CDR3aa: CASSPGSGGRAFF
CDR3nt: TGCGCCAGCAGCCCCGGGTCGGGGGGCAGAGCTTTCTTT

d_gene: -
j_gene: TRBJ1-4
v_gene: TRBV4-1
abundance: -
CDR3aa: CASSQGLRGANEKLFF
CDR3nt: TGCGCCAGCAGCCAGGGTCTCCGGGGGGCTAATGAAAAACTGTTTTTT

d_gene: -
j_gene: TRBJ2-1
v_gene: TRBV2
abundance: -
CDR3aa: CASSEGTTSYNEQFF
CDR3nt: TGTGCCAGCAGTGAAGGGACAACCTCCTACAATGAGCAGTTCTTC

d_gene: TRBD1
j_gene: TRBJ2-3
v_gene: TRBV29-1
abundance: once
CDR3aa: CSATSGGITDTQYF
CDR3nt: TGCAGCGCAACCTCAGGGGGAATCACAGATACGCAGTATTTT

d_gene: -
j_gene: TRBJ2-5
v_gene: TRBV27
abundance: -
CDR3aa: CASSFQGSETQYF
CDR3nt: TGTGCCAGCAGTTTCCAGGGGTCGGAGACCCAGTACTTC

d_gene: TRBD2
j_gene: TRBJ2-3
v_gene: TRBV7-6
abundance: -
CDR3aa: CASSYPGLAGVHDTQYF
CDR3nt: TGTGCCAGCAGCTATCCGGGACTAGCGGGAGTTCACGATACGCAGTATTTT

d_gene: TRBD1
j_gene: TRBJ1-5
v_gene: TRBV4-1
abundance: -
CDR3aa: CASSQLFGTQGARGNQPQHF
CDR3nt: TGCGCCAGCAGCCAACTTTTTGGGACTCAGGGGGCGCGAGGCAATCAGCCCCAGCATTTT

d_gene: TRBD1
j_gene: TRBJ2-5
v_gene: TRBV18
abundance: -
CDR3aa: CASSGQGWETQYF
CDR3nt: TGTGCCAGCTCCGGACAGGGCTGGGAGACCCAGTACTTC

d_gene: -
j_gene: TRBJ1-4
v_gene: TRBV30
abundance: -
CDR3aa: CAWSRALGGGNGKLFF
CDR3nt: TGTGCCTGGTCTAGGGCCCTCGGAGGTGGAAATGGAAAACTGTTTTTT

d_gene: TRBD1
j_gene: TRBJ2-1
v_gene: TRBV27
abundance: -
CDR3aa: CASSLRQGAAEQFF
CDR3nt: TGTGCCAGCAGTTTGAGACAGGGGGCTGCTGAGCAGTTCTTC

d_gene: TRBD1
j_gene: TRBJ2-7
v_gene: TRBV9
abundance: -
CDR3aa: CASSVGGGTGYEQYF
CDR3nt: TGTGCCAGCAGCGTAGGAGGGGGCACAGGGTACGAGCAGTACTTC

d_gene: TRBD1
j_gene: TRBJ1-4
v_gene: TRBV5-1
abundance: -
CDR3aa: CASSSTGLSPTNEKLFF
CDR3nt: TGCGCCAGCAGCTCGACAGGGTTGTCGCCGACTAATGAAAAACTGTTTTTT

d_gene: -
j_gene: TRBJ2-1
v_gene: TRBV13
abundance: -
CDR3aa: CASSLRLVSYNEQFF
CDR3nt: TGTGCCAGCAGCTTACGACTAGTTTCCTACAATGAGCAGTTCTTC

d_gene: TRBD2
j_gene: TRBJ2-5
v_gene: TRBV6-5
abundance: -
CDR3aa: CASSYPGLAGKTQYF
CDR3nt: TGTGCCAGCAGTTACCCGGGACTAGCGGGGAAGACCCAGTACTTC

d_gene: TRBD1
j_gene: TRBJ1-5
v_gene: TRBV4-3
abundance: -
CDR3aa: CASSQGTGFDQPQHF
CDR3nt: TGCGCCAGCAGCCAAGGGACAGGGTTCGATCAGCCCCAGCATTTT

d_gene: TRBD2
j_gene: TRBJ2-1
v_gene: TRBV7-2
abundance: -
CDR3aa: CASSPRGGQGYEQFF
CDR3nt: TGTGCCAGCAGCCCTCGGGGGGGCCAGGGTTATGAGCAGTTCTTC

d_gene: TRBD2
j_gene: TRBJ2-3
v_gene: TRBV7-3
abundance: -
CDR3aa: CASSLAGGPFVSSTDTQYF
CDR3nt: TGTGCCAGCAGCCTAGCGGGGGGGCCGTTCGTTTCAAGCACAGATACGCAGTATTTT

d_gene: TRBD2
j_gene: TRBJ2-5
v_gene: TRBV18
abundance: -
CDR3aa: CASSPSGGYQETQYF
CDR3nt: TGTGCCAGCTCTCCTAGCGGGGGATACCAAGAGACCCAGTACTTC

d_gene: TRBD1
j_gene: TRBJ1-2
v_gene: TRBV7-9
abundance: -
CDR3aa: CASSPSTGSWYGYTF
CDR3nt: TGTGCCAGCAGCCCATCGACAGGGTCGTGGTATGGCTACACCTTC

d_gene: -
j_gene: TRBJ1-2
v_gene: TRBV10-3
abundance: -
CDR3aa: CAISEEGWNGYTF
CDR3nt: TGTGCCATCAGTGAAGAGGGTTGGAACGGCTACACCTTC

d_gene: TRBD2
j_gene: TRBJ2-7
v_gene: TRBV28
abundance: -
CDR3aa: CASWGGGGFREQYF
CDR3nt: TGTGCCAGCTGGGGCGGGGGAGGATTTAGGGAGCAGTACTTC

d_gene: TRBD2
j_gene: TRBJ2-7
v_gene: TRBV5-5
abundance: -
CDR3aa: CASSVGLAAYEQYF
CDR3nt: TGTGCCAGCAGCGTTGGACTAGCCGCCTACGAGCAGTACTTC

d_gene: TRBD2
j_gene: TRBJ2-1
v_gene: TRBV9
abundance: -
CDR3aa: CASSAGLADNEQFF
CDR3nt: TGTGCCAGCAGCGCCGGACTAGCGGACAATGAGCAGTTCTTC

d_gene: -
j_gene: TRBJ2-7
v_gene: TRBV28
abundance: -
CDR3aa: CASTGVWVNPSGEQYF
CDR3nt: TGTGCCAGCACCGGGGTCTGGGTCAATCCGTCTGGAGAGCAGTACTTC

d_gene: -
j_gene: TRBJ1-3
v_gene: TRBV19
abundance: -
CDR3aa: CASSIGPRTAGNTIYF
CDR3nt: TGTGCCAGTAGTATAGGCCCACGGACAGCTGGAAACACCATATATTTT

d_gene: TRBD1
j_gene: TRBJ2-1
v_gene: TRBV7-7
abundance: -
CDR3aa: CASSLGDRGWGGLIF
CDR3nt: TGTGCTAGCAGCTTAGGCGACAGGGGGTGGGGTGGCCTAATCTTC

d_gene: TRBD2
j_gene: TRBJ2-1
v_gene: TRBV19
abundance: -
CDR3aa: CASSTTSGSYNEQFF
CDR3nt: TGTGCCAGTAGCACGACTAGCGGTTCCTACAATGAGCAGTTCTTC

d_gene: TRBD1
j_gene: TRBJ2-7
v_gene: TRBV7-2
abundance: -
CDR3aa: CASIQGQGSEQYF
CDR3nt: TGTGCCAGCATTCAGGGACAGGGGTCCGAGCAGTACTTC